These 15 T cell receptor beta chains originate from one sample sequenced in a study of T cells in Graves' hyperthyroidism and ophthalmopathy (dated by TCRdb to between 2018 and 2020). Library preparation was by multiplex PCR. Instrument on record: Illumina HiSeq 2000. Amplification of TCR beta CDR3 regions was carried out from RNA transcripts. The TCR CDR3 was subjected to a first round of RT-PCR using the HTBI primer set and the Qiagen OneStep RT-PCR kit. TCRdb took the public reads, trimmed them with fastp at Q25, ran MiXCR for clone calling and kept in-frame beta chains. Rows merge per CDR3 protein into single entries with the most common DNA and genes. The sample yields hundreds of thousands of distinct CDR3 sequences; 20% were counted once. The ten largest clonotypes hold about 50% of the sample. The specimen was blood. Receptor source: a man in his forties with Graves' ophthalmopathy.

The chain uses TRBV5-1 and TRBJ2-2; 9 bases line up with TRBD1. V shed 3 bases, J shed 4 bases, and the junction held 13 bases outside the gene matches. This CDR3 is built from 18 residues. Per the germline V gene, CDR1 is SGHRS and CDR2 is YFSETQ. The CDR3 sequence is CASSWTSPGQGLTGELFF. The CDR3 DNA follows: TGCGCCAGCAGCTGGACGTCACCGGGACAGGGACTCACCGGGGAGCTGTTTTTT.

The table lists this clonotype with a few counts. This chain connects TRBV30 to TRBJ2-1; 11 bases are shared with TRBD2. This CDR3 is 14 amino acids long. CDR1 and CDR2 (germline): GTSNPN, SVGIG (reference sequence). J gave up 5 bases and V 5 bases, and 5 bases lay outside the gene matches. CDR3 sequence (DNA): TGTGCCTGGGGACTAGCGGGTATGGACAATGAGCAGTTCTTC. Protein sequence: CAWGLAGMDNEQFF.

A few counts support this clonotype. The chain combines TRBV29-1 with TRBJ2-7; a weak D match, TRBD2 (5 bases). Trimming shortened V by 6 bases and J by 3 bases, and 9 bases separated the two germline ends. The germline V gene encodes CDR1 SQVTM and CDR2 ANQGSEA. This CDR3 spans 11 amino acids. CDR3 in amino acids: CSVGRDYEQYF. The CDR3 nucleotides read TGCAGCGTCGGCCGGGACTACGAGCAGTACTTC.

This clonotype has ten or more counts. The chain recombines TRBV2 with TRBJ2-3; D is tentatively TRBD1 or TRBD2 (5 bases each). V was pared by 2 bases and J by 3 bases, with 15 bases between. Germline V CDR1 and CDR2: SNHLY, FYNNEI. The CDR3 is 16 amino acids. The DNA of the CDR3 is TGTGCCAGCAGTGAATCGGGGACCTTGGGTACAGATACGCAGTATTTT. Translating gives CASSESGTLGTDTQYF.

The chain employs TRBV24-1 and TRBJ1-5; no clear D gene. Germline CDR1 and CDR2: KGHDR and SFDVKD. V was shortened by 5 bases and J by 6 bases, with 13 bases between the two germline ends. CDR3 size: 14 residues. This CDR3 reads CATSAGPKSQPQHF. Here the CDR3 DNA reads TGTGCCACCAGTGCAGGTCCGAAAAGTCAGCCCCAGCATTTT.

This chain joins TRBV9 and TRBJ1-4; D is perhaps TRBD1 (6 bases). Germline CDR1 is SGDLS and CDR2 is YYNGEE. There are 13 residues in the CDR3. The V and J ends lost 3 bases and 6 bases respectively, with 9 bases between them. The CDR3 here is CASSGDIDEKLFF. The CDR3 bases are TGTGCCAGCAGCGGGGACATTGATGAAAAACTGTTTTTT. Full variable domain (missing parts from reference TRBV9 and TRBJ1-4): DSGVTQTPKHLITATGQRVTLRCSPRSGDLSVYWYQQSLDQGLQFLIQYYNGEERAKGNILERFSAQQFPDLHSELNLSSLELGDSALYFCASSGDIDEKLFFGSGTQLSVL.

This clonotype was detected only a few times. The chain carries TRBV20-1 and TRBJ2-1, with 15 nucleotides matching TRBD2. The ends lost 2 bases at V and 7 bases at J; junction bases unmatched: 15. The CDR3 loop spans 19 amino acids. Germline CDR1 reads DFQATT; CDR2 reads SNEGSKA (reference sequence). The CDR3 loop reads CSARPWTSGGVFSLNEQFF. CDR3 nucleotide sequence: TGCAGTGCTAGACCGTGGACTAGCGGGGGGGTGTTTTCCCTTAATGAGCAGTTCTTC.

This clonotype was seen at least ten times. The chain employs TRBV7-2 and TRBJ2-7, with D possibly TRBD1 on 5 matching bases. In germline, CDR1 is SGHTA, CDR2 FQGNSA. This CDR3 is built from 15 residues. Trimming shortened V by 0 bases and J by 6 bases, and 15 bases separated the two germline ends. The CDR3 reads CASSLARQSPTEQYF. CDR3 bases: TGTGCCAGCAGCTTAGCGCGACAGTCACCCACCGAGCAGTACTTC.

A note on this clonotype: Germline is not matched at one junction end, which may reflect a read error. The CDR3 region is CSVGTANTETFF. The CDR3 DNA is TGCAGCGTTGGCACAGCAAACACTGAAACTTTCTTT. The J gene is TRBJ1-1, the V gene TRBV29-1; D gene ambiguous. This CDR3 region has 12 residues. The V gene's germline CDR1 is SQVTM and CDR2 ANQGSEA.

A few counts support this clonotype. The chain employs TRBV4-3 and TRBJ2-5; either TRBD1 or TRBD2 may supply D (5 bases each). CDR1 is LGHNA, CDR2 YSLEER, per germline. The CDR3 runs 14 residues. Trimming cost V 1 base and J 1 base, with 7 bases left between them. CDR3 region: CASSQVRGQETQYF. CDR3 nucleotide sequence: TGCGCCAGCAGCCAAGTGAGGGGCCAAGAGACCCAGTACTTC.

This rearrangement joins TRBV19 to TRBJ1-4; D might be TRBD1 (5 bases). The CDR3 is 14 residues long. Germline-derived CDR1 and CDR2 are LNHDA and SQIVND (reference sequence). V was clipped by 3 bases and J by 3 bases, with 8 bases between them. CDR3 nucleotides: TGTGCCAGTAGTATCGGGGCGCCTAATGAAAAACTGTTTTTT. Its protein product is CASSIGAPNEKLFF.

This clonotype was seen a few times. The chain combines TRBV4-1 with TRBJ1-2, with D possibly being TRBD1 (5 bases). Looked up from germline, CDR1 is MGHRA and CDR2 is YSYEKL. The length of the CDR3 is 17 residues. Trimming took off 0 bases at V and 6 bases at J, with 20 bases between the two ends. The CDR3, as DNA: TGCGCCAGCAGCCAAGACCCTCGGGCAGGGTTATCAGATGGCTACACCTTC. Protein: CASSQDPRAGLSDGYTF.

DNA of the CDR3: TGTGCCAGCAGTTGGACAGGGCTTAGTCAGCCCCAGCATTTT. It yields the protein CASSWTGLSQPQHF. The rearrangement joins TRBV11-2 to TRBJ1-5, with 8 bases lining up with TRBD1. The CDR3 contains 14 residues. Germline loops: CDR1 SGHAT, CDR2 FQNNGV. Germline trimming cut 6 bases from V and 6 bases from J; bases unmatched to any gene: 7.

This sequence joins TRBV6-5 and TRBJ1-5; D not resolved. The germline V and J ends were trimmed by 8 bases and 3 bases, with 11 bases remaining between them. Germline values: CDR1 MNHEY, CDR2 SVGAGI. The CDR3 consists of 13 residues. In DNA, the CDR3 is TGTGCCAGCGTTAAAGATTACAATCAGCCCCAGCATTTT. It encodes CASVKDYNQPQHF.

This clonotype was detected ten times or more. The chain employs TRBV6-2 or TRBV6-3 and TRBJ2-1; no definite D call. The germline gives CDR1 MNHEY, CDR2 SVGEGT. V was clipped by 6 bases and J by 0 bases, with 9 bases between them. This CDR3 has 14 amino acids. CDR3 sequence reads: CASRGTSSYNEQFF. The CDR3 coding sequence is TGTGCCAGCAGGGGAACGAGCTCCTACAATGAGCAGTTCTTC.